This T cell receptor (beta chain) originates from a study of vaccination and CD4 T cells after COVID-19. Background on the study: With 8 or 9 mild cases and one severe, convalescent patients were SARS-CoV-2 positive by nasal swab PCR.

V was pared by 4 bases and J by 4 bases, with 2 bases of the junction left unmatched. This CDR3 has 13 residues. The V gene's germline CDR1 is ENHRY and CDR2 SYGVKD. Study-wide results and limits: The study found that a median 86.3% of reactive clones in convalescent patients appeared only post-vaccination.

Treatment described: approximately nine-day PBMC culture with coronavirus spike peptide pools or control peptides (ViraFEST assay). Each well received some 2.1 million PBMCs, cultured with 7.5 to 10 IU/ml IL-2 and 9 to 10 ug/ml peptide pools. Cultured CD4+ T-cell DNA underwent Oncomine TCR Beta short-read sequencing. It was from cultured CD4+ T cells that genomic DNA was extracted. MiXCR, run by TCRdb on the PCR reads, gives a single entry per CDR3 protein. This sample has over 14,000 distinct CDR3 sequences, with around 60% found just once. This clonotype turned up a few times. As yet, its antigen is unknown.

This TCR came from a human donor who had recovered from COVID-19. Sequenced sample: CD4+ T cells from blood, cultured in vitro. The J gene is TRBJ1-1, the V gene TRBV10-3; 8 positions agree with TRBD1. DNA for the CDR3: TGTGCCATCAGTGTAGACAGGGGCACTGAAGCTTTCTTT. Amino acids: CAISVDRGTEAFF.